Listed here is a single T cell receptor beta chain. Its target is unknown. Distinct nucleotide sequences in the sample also encode this CDR3. These data come from a study of PD-1 blockade in classical Hodgkin lymphoma. The wider study: The study gave patients nivolumab 3 mg/kg intravenously every 2 weeks. Study-wide results and caveats: It was among complete responders that baseline diversity resembled that of newly diagnosed patients. Newly diagnosed patients reportedly had lower baseline TCR diversity than healthy donors. CD4+ TCR diversity, unlike CD8+, climbed significantly by C4D1.

Germline V gives CDR1 SGHRS, CDR2 YFSETQ. This CDR3 spans 14 amino acids. V was trimmed by 2 bases and J by 3 bases, leaving 9 bases between them. Every patient relapsed after autologous stem cell transplantation, and brentuximab vedotin exposure varied. Clones were sequenced by immunoSEQ multiplex PCR, and TCRdb holds only the in-frame ones, with some missing. The sample has 50,000 to 75,000 clones, 88% seen once. This rearrangement joins TRBV5-1 to TRBJ2-1, with TRBD1 as a possible D gene (6 bases). The sequence was collected from a human donor with classical Hodgkin lymphoma. The source material was peripheral blood mononuclear cells (PBMCs), sampled before the second cycle of nivolumab. The DNA of the CDR3 is TGCGCCAGCAGCTTCCGGACAGACTACAATGAGCAGTTCTTC. Its protein is CASSFRTDYNEQFF.